This TCR beta chain was found in a study of cytomegalovirus exposure and HLA in healthy donors. Overall study findings and caveats: In the 130 or so validation repertoires, a later analysis found that first-cohort TCR clusters tended to co-occur. A few chains linked to CMV were shown in vitro to be specific for CMV antigens.

Some clones are missing from TCRdb's copy, which holds only in-frame ones; the method was immunoSEQ multiplex PCR. The sample consists of under 250,000 clones, over 75% of them appearing once. Turning to this clone: The antigen is undetermined.

Per the germline V gene, CDR1 is LNHDA and CDR2 is SQIVND (reference sequence). There are 15 residues in the CDR3. With V trimmed by 6 bases and J by 4 bases, 6 bases remained unmatched. This sequence was found in a man aged 18 to 30 in good health and CMV-seropositive. The specimen was PBMCs. The V gene is TRBV19, the J gene TRBJ2-3; TRBD2 agrees at 11 bases. The CDR3 loop is CASSSTLAGADTQYF. The CDR3 nucleotides are TGTGCCAGTAGCTCAACACTAGCGGGAGCAGATACGCAGTATTTT.